This TCR beta chain appears in the sequencing data of a study of T cell responses to AZD1222 COVID-19 vaccine. For this clone: Its specificity is unknown.

General study points: Seropositive at baseline were only a handful of AZD1222 recipients.

Repertoires were generated with immunoSEQ multiplex PCR, while TCRdb's copy carries only in-frame clones and drops some. The data hold 110,000 to 150,000 clones, with more than 85% observed a single time. The CDR3 sequence is 14 residues long. Germline V gene sequence: CDR1 SGHVS, CDR2 FNYEAQ. The junction had 3 bases not matched to a gene; V was cut back by 5 bases and J by 4 bases. This sequence originates from an adult who had recovered from COVID-19. The chain joins TRBV7-6 to TRBJ1-4, with 8 bases identical to TRBD1. The sample consisted of peripheral blood, taken after recovery from COVID-19. The DNA of the CDR3 is TGTGCCAGCAGCCGGACAGGGAGTAATGAAAAACTGTTTTTT. Translating it yields CASSRTGSNEKLFF. Combining the CDR3 with reference TRBV7-6 and TRBJ1-4 gives the whole variable domain GAGVSQSPRYKVTKRGQDVALRCDPISGHVSLYWYRQALGQGPEFLTYFNYEAQQDKSGLPNDRFSAERPEGSISTLTIQRTEQRDSAMYRCASSRTGSNEKLFFGSGTQLSVL.